The present T cell receptor beta chain was sequenced within a study of cytomegalovirus exposure and HLA in healthy donors. General study findings and limits: The investigators catalogued 164 TCR beta chains as cytomegalovirus-associated.

Trimming pared 4 bases from V and 7 bases from J, leaving 8 bases between. CDR1 is MGHDK and CDR2 is SYGVNS in the germline V gene. The CDR3 extends over 13 amino acids. About this clone itself: Its antigen is currently unknown.

Sequenced by immunoSEQ multiplex PCR; TCRdb stores in-frame clones only, minus some. Seen here are about 120,000 clones, roughly 88% observed once, and the top ten hold about 1.8%. V gene TRBV25-1 combines with J gene TRBJ1-6, with TRBD1 as a possible D gene (5 bases). The sequenced sample was PBMCs. This sequence originates from a man in his late teens or twenties in good health and CMV-seronegative. CDR3 in DNA: TGTGCCAGCAGTGCTACAGGAAATTCACCCCTCCACTTT. Its protein product is CASSATGNSPLHF.